The 5 T cell receptor beta chains below all came from one sample that was sequenced in a study of early T cells in non-severe SARS-CoV-2 infection. TCRdb re-called the 5' RACE reads with MiXCR, one entry per CDR3 protein. The repertoire consists of roughly 100,000 distinct CDR3 sequences, with 13% occurring once and the leading ten covering approximately 2.3%. The source material was whole blood. The receptors derive from an adult who was a healthcare worker with PCR-confirmed SARS-CoV-2 infection or an uninfected control (not recorded which).

This clonotype showed up many times. The V call is TRBV7-8, the J call TRBJ1-2; D is unclear. Germline CDR1 is SGHVS and CDR2 is FQNEAQ. The CDR3 is made up of 14 amino acids. V lost 1 base and J 4 bases, leaving 10 bases between the germline ends. The CDR3, as DNA: TGTGCCAGCAGCTTAGGGGTTTATACCTATGGCTACACCTTC. Residues: CASSLGVYTYGYTF.

Only a few counts were recorded for this clonotype. V gene TRBV27 combines with J gene TRBJ2-3; 9 nucleotides match TRBD2. Trimming cost V 6 bases and J 4 bases; bases outside gene matches: 5. Germline V gives CDR1 MNHEY, CDR2 SMNVEV (reference sequence). CDR3 size: 14 residues. The CDR3 DNA is TGTGCCAGCAGCAAGGGACTAGCAGCAGATACGCAGTATTTT. It is translated as CASSKGLAADTQYF.

Here the CDR3 DNA reads TGTGCCAGCAGTTATTTGGGTCCCTTCTCTGGGGCCAACGTCCTGACTTTC. This translates into CASSYLGPFSGANVLTF. The chain has TRBV6-2 or TRBV6-3 and TRBJ2-6; no definite D call. The germline CDR1 and CDR2 sequences are MNHEY and SVGEGT. Trimming left V 3 bases short and J 0 bases short, with 12 bases between. CDR3 length equals 17 residues.

The chain has TRBV29-1 and TRBJ2-1; 7 nucleotides line up with TRBD1. V lost 3 bases to trimming and J lost 8 bases; unmatched junction nucleotides: 1. CDR1 and CDR2 (germline): SQVTM, ANQGSEA. The CDR3 sequence is 11 residues long. The CDR3: CSVDRGYEQFF. CDR3 DNA sequence: TGCAGCGTTGACAGGGGGTATGAGCAGTTCTTC.

This clonotype was detected a few times. The chain employs TRBV20-1 and TRBJ2-3; D tentatively fits TRBD1 or TRBD2 (6 bases each). Germline V gene lookup returns CDR1 DFQATT and CDR2 SNEGSKA (reference sequence). The CDR3 runs 15 residues. Trimming stripped 6 bases from V and 6 bases from J, with 22 bases between. CDR3 protein: CSAPIPTGGRDTQYF. CDR3 coding DNA: TGCAGTGCCCCCATCCCAACCGGGGGCAGGGATACGCAGTATTTT.